The 27 T cell receptor beta chains reported below all come from one sample, sequenced in a study of human T cells and chemical hapten exposure. TCRdb re-called the RACE reads with MiXCR, one entry per CDR3 protein. The sample contains some 250,000 distinct CDR3 sequences, roughly 7.4% of which appear only once. Time point defined: pre-sensitization, week 0. Documented treatment: therapeutic diphenylcyclopropenone sensitization with weekly scalp DPC. The sequenced sample was whole blood, obtained in connection with sensitization to the hapten diphenylcyclopropenone (DPC). These receptors were taken from a man younger than 35 with alopecia areata. Some clones in this sample may be carry-over from other donors' samples.

This clonotype was found a few times. The rearrangement links TRBV6-2 or TRBV6-3 to TRBJ1-5, with D maybe TRBD1 (6 bases). Trimming cost V 4 bases and J 6 bases, with 13 bases left between them. Germline V gene lookup returns CDR1 MNHEY and CDR2 SVGEGT. The CDR3 extends over 14 amino acids. The CDR3 is CASSLVRGGQPQHF. DNA for the CDR3: TGTGCCAGCAGTTTGGTTAGGGGGGGTCAGCCCCAGCATTTT.

This clonotype was detected a few times. The chain couples TRBV6-4 to TRBJ2-3; D is perhaps TRBD1 (6 bases). The V end was cut by 4 bases, the J end by 5 bases, with 13 bases between. Germline CDR1 reads MRHNA; CDR2 reads SNTAGT. CDR3 length equals 14 residues. CDR3 bases: TGTGCCAGCAGTGTCACAGGGAATCGAGATACGCAGTATTTT. It encodes CASSVTGNRDTQYF.

In this sample, this clonotype turned up a few times. The rearrangement joins TRBV9 to TRBJ2-7; 8 bases align to TRBD2. CDR3 size: 16 residues. Per the germline V gene, CDR1 is SGDLS and CDR2 is YYNGEE. The trim removed 2 bases at V and 0 bases at J, leaving 7 bases unmatched. Here the CDR3 reads CASSVSAGGSSYEQYF. CDR3 in DNA: TGTGCCAGCAGCGTGAGCGCGGGGGGAAGCTCCTACGAGCAGTACTTC.

This clonotype has only a few counts. The chain recombines TRBV4-3 with TRBJ2-3; D might be TRBD2 (6 bases). V was shortened by 0 bases and J by 5 bases, with 15 bases between the two germline ends. The length of the CDR3 is 16 residues. Looked up from germline, CDR1 is LGHNA and CDR2 is YSLEER. CDR3 residues: CASSQDPSIGGDTQYF. CDR3 DNA sequence: TGCGCCAGCAGCCAAGATCCTTCGATCGGGGGAGATACGCAGTATTTT.

This clonotype showed up many times. J is TRBJ1-2 and V is TRBV4-1, with D hard to call. Germline lookup yields CDR1 MGHRA and CDR2 YSYEKL. V was clipped by 3 bases and J by 7 bases, with 21 bases between them. The CDR3 loop spans 16 amino acids. This CDR3 is CASSHPLNKRLGGYTF. The CDR3 DNA follows: TGCGCCAGCAGCCATCCGCTAAACAAGAGACTGGGTGGCTACACCTTC.

This clonotype was recorded many times. The chain employs TRBV29-1 and TRBJ2-3, with a weak D call TRBD1 (5 bases). Germline values: CDR1 SQVTM, CDR2 ANQGSEA. This CDR3 contains 15 residues. V was shortened by 2 bases and J by 0 bases, with 12 bases between the two germline ends. CDR3 DNA sequence: TGCAGCGTTGAACCCAGGGCCCACAGCACAGATACGCAGTATTTT. It specifies CSVEPRAHSTDTQYF.

DNA for the CDR3: TGTGCCAGCAGGGGCCCCGGGACAGGGGGCTACGAGCAGTACTTC. Translation gives CASRGPGTGGYEQYF. V is TRBV28 and J is TRBJ2-7, with 11 bases that match TRBD1. Per the germline V gene, CDR1 is MDHEN and CDR2 is SYDVKM. The V gene end was trimmed by 6 bases and the J gene end by 3 bases; junction bases not matched to a gene: 7. The CDR3 totals 15 residues.

J is TRBJ2-2 and V is TRBV7-2, with D possibly being TRBD1 or TRBD2 (5 bases each). The CDR3 loop spans 15 amino acids. Trimming took 6 bases from V and 4 from J, leaving 15 bases between them. Germline lookup yields CDR1 SGHTA and CDR2 FQGNSA. In nucleotides, the CDR3 is TGTGCCAGCAGGGTTAACGGGGCAGTCACCGGGGAGCTGTTTTTT. Its translation: CASRVNGAVTGELFF.

Of note for this clonotype: A read error may account for a junction end that differs from germline. The J gene is TRBJ2-1, the V gene TRBV11-2, with D perhaps being TRBD1 or TRBD2 (6 bases each). Germline CDR1 and CDR2: SGHAT and FQNNGV. The CDR3 runs 14 residues. The CDR3 DNA reads as TGTGCCAGCAGCTTATGGGGGGCGCTTAGCGGCCTTTCCTTC. Amino acids: CASSLWGALSGLSF. Combining the CDR3 with reference TRBV11-2 and TRBJ2-1 gives the whole variable domain EAGVAQSPRYKIIEKRQSVAFWCNPISGHATLYWYQQILGQGPKLLIQFQNNGVVDDSQLPKDRFSAERLKGVDSTLKIQPAKLEDSAVYLCASSLWGALSGLSFGPGTRLTVL.

This clonotype was counted many times. The chain has TRBV2 and TRBJ2-3; D not resolved. Germline CDR1 reads SNHLY; CDR2 reads FYNNEI. CDR3 size: 16 residues. The V gene lost 6 bases and the J gene lost 0 bases, with 16 bases spanning the gap. The CDR3 reads CASRLTYLSSTDTQYF. CDR3 sequence (DNA): TGTGCCAGCAGGCTCACCTATTTATCTAGCACAGATACGCAGTATTTT.

This clonotype was observed a handful of times. V gene TRBV24-1 combines with J gene TRBJ2-2; no firm D call. Germline values: CDR1 KGHDR, CDR2 SFDVKD. Trimming left V 3 bases short and J 5 bases short, with 9 bases between. CDR3 length: 14 residues. DNA of the CDR3: TGTGCCACCAGTGATCCAGGACGGACCGGGGAGCTGTTTTTT. Translated, it gives CATSDPGRTGELFF.

The chain carries TRBV7-2 and TRBJ2-1, with a weak D call TRBD2 (6 bases). Trimming shortened V by 1 base and J by 4 bases, and 17 bases separated the two germline ends. Germline V gene data show CDR1 as SGHTA and CDR2 as FQGNSA. The CDR3 spans 17 residues. The CDR3 coding sequence is TGTGCCAGCAGCTTAGGGAGGGTCTCGGCCCCGTACAATGAGCAGTTCTTC. Protein sequence: CASSLGRVSAPYNEQFF. Full variable domain (missing parts from reference TRBV7-2 and TRBJ2-1): GAGVSQSPSNKVTEKGKDVELRCDPISGHTALYWYRQSLGQGLEFLIYFQGNSAPDKSGLPSDRFSAERTGGSVSTLTIQRTQQEDSAVYLCASSLGRVSAPYNEQFFGPGTRLTVL.

This clonotype was detected ten times or more. The J gene is TRBJ2-2, the V gene TRBV3-1; no clear D. V dropped 1 base and J dropped 4 bases, with 16 bases sitting between them. The CDR3 contains 17 residues. Germline V CDR1 and CDR2: LGHDT, YNNKEL (reference sequence). The CDR3 region is CASSQGGSQRATGELFF. As DNA, the CDR3 is TGTGCCAGCAGCCAAGGCGGATCCCAAAGGGCCACCGGGGAGCTGTTTTTT.

On this clonotype: The junction and the germline gene differ at one end; a read error may be behind it. The chain combines TRBV5-5 with TRBJ1-1, with 7 positions matching TRBD1. In germline, CDR1 is SGHKS, CDR2 YYEKEE (reference sequence). This CDR3 comprises 15 residues. The chain's CDR3 is CASSHVPDRVTVAFF. DNA of the CDR3: TGTGCCAGCAGCCACGTCCCAGACAGGGTCACTGTAGCTTTCTTT. Full variable domain (remainder filled in from reference TRBV5-5 and TRBJ1-1): DAGVTQSPTHLIKTRGQQVTLRCSPISGHKSVSWYQQVLGQGPQFIFQYYEKEERGRGNFPDRFSARQFPNYSSELNVNALLLGDSALYLCASSHVPDRVTVAFFGQGTRLTVV.

The J gene is TRBJ2-3, the V gene TRBV12-3 or TRBV12-4; maybe TRBD1 (5 bases). V dropped 6 bases and J dropped 0 bases, with 13 bases sitting between them. This CDR3 is built from 15 residues. The CDR3 bases are TGTGCCAGCAGCTACAGGTATCCTAGCACAGATACGCAGTATTTT. It encodes CASSYRYPSTDTQYF.

The gene calls are TRBV7-2 and TRBJ2-5; TRBD1 matches 8 bases. From germline, CDR1 is SGHTA and CDR2 FQGNSA. V gave up 5 bases and J gave up 0 bases; unmatched junction bases: 5. CDR3 length equals 15 residues. As DNA, the CDR3 is TGTGCCAGCAGCCTAGAACAGGGGGACCAAGAGACCCAGTACTTC. Translated, it gives CASSLEQGDQETQYF.

This clonotype was seen more than once but under ten times. The V and J genes are TRBV4-3 and TRBJ1-2; D is uncertain. The CDR3 contains 15 residues. CDR1 is LGHNA, CDR2 YSLEER, per germline. The V end was cut by 0 bases, the J end by 3 bases, with 11 bases between. In DNA, the CDR3 is TGCGCCAGCAGCCAAGATCTTTTTCCCGACTATGGCTACACCTTC. Translated: CASSQDLFPDYGYTF.

The chain has TRBV15 and TRBJ2-7; tentatively, D is TRBD2 (6 bases). The CDR3 covers 15 residues. V lost 3 bases and J 2 bases, leaving 14 bases between the germline ends. CDR1 and CDR2 (germline): LNHNV, YYDKDF (reference sequence). The CDR3, as DNA: TGTGCCACCAGCAGGGGCTCGGGGGTGACCTACGAGCAGTACTTC. The encoded protein is CATSRGSGVTYEQYF. The whole variable domain, filled in from reference TRBV15 and TRBJ2-7, reads DAMVIQNPRYQVTQFGKPVTLSCSQTLNHNVMYWYQQKSSQAPKLLFHYYDKDFNNEADTPDNFQSRRPNTSFCFLDIRSPGLGDTAMYLCATSRGSGVTYEQYFGPGTRLTVT.

This clonotype was observed a few times. The CDR3 loop reads CASSLGPSGSYEQFF. The CDR3 DNA reads as TGTGCCAGCAGCTTAGGACCCTCGGGTAGCTATGAGCAGTTCTTC. The chain is built from TRBV7-2 and TRBJ2-1; the D is unclear. Germline assignment: CDR1 SGHTA and CDR2 FQGNSA. The CDR3 totals 15 residues. V was clipped by 1 base and J by 8 bases, with 15 bases between them.

The gene calls are TRBV6-2 or TRBV6-3 and TRBJ2-7; tentative D call: TRBD1 (5 bases). Germline CDR1 is MNHEY and CDR2 is SVGEGT. The CDR3 spans 15 residues. V shed 6 bases and J shed 0 bases, with 15 bases lying between them. The chain's CDR3 is CASRHPGKSSYEQYV. The CDR3 DNA sequence: TGTGCCAGCAGACACCCAGGGAAGAGCTCCTACGAGCAGTACGTC.

The chain employs TRBV6-2 or TRBV6-3 and TRBJ1-4, with 7 bases identical to TRBD1. V dropped 4 bases and J dropped 8; count of bases not matched to a gene: 13. CDR3 size: 16 residues. Germline V lookup: CDR1 MNHEY, CDR2 SVGEGT. The CDR3 bases are TGTGCCAGCAGTTCCATCGAAGGGGGCGGACGAGAAAAACTGTTTTTT. It specifies CASSSIEGGGREKLFF.

The table lists this clonotype with a few counts. The rearrangement joins TRBV6-1 to TRBJ1-5, with 9 positions matching TRBD1. Trimming cost V 7 bases and J 4 bases; bases outside gene matches: 14. CDR1 and CDR2 from the germline V gene are MNHNS and SASEGT. CDR3 length: 17 amino acids. The CDR3: CASTHLSGTGTNQPQHF. As DNA, the CDR3 is TGTGCCAGCACCCATCTATCGGGGACAGGGACAAATCAGCCCCAGCATTTT.

This chain uses TRBV5-6 with TRBJ1-2; D unresolved. V was shortened by 0 bases and J by 3 bases, with 9 bases between the two germline ends. This CDR3 spans 14 amino acids. CDR1 and CDR2 from the germline V gene are SGHDT and YYEEEE. The CDR3 region has the DNA TGTGCCAGCAGCTTGGGGGTCGGAGACTATGGCTACACCTTC. It is translated as CASSLGVGDYGYTF.

The J gene is TRBJ2-2, the V gene TRBV3-1; 8 bases are a match to TRBD1. This CDR3 is built from 15 residues. The V segment lost 0 bases and the J segment 4 bases; nucleotides outside the gene matches: 1. Germline loops: CDR1 LGHDT, CDR2 YNNKEL (reference sequence). The CDR3 nucleotides are TGTGCCAGCAGCCAAGAGACAGGGGTCACCGGGGAGCTGTTTTTT. As protein: CASSQETGVTGELFF. Together with reference TRBV3-1 and TRBJ2-2, the CDR3 gives the full variable domain: DTAVSQTPKYLVTQMGNDKSIKCEQNLGHDTMYWYKQDSKKFLKIMFSYNNKELIINETVPNRFSPKSPDKAHLNLHINSLELGDSAVYFCASSQETGVTGELFFGEGSRLTVL.

The chain recombines TRBV5-6 with TRBJ2-1; TRBD2 matches at 10 bases. V shed 1 base, J shed 5 bases, and the junction held 6 bases outside the gene matches. Germline values: CDR1 SGHDT, CDR2 YYEEEE. The CDR3 is made up of 16 amino acids. The chain's CDR3 is CASSLPSGGVDNEQFF. The CDR3 DNA sequence: TGTGCCAGCAGCTTGCCTAGCGGGGGAGTCGACAATGAGCAGTTCTTC. The full variable domain, its missing parts supplied by reference TRBV5-6 and TRBJ2-1, is DAGVTQSPTHLIKTRGQQVTLRCSPKSGHDTVSWYQQALGQGPQFIFQYYEEEERQRGNFPDRFSGHQFPNYSSELNVNALLLGDSALYLCASSLPSGGVDNEQFFGPGTRLTVL.

V gene TRBV7-6 combines with J gene TRBJ2-2; D unresolved. In germline, CDR1 is SGHVS, CDR2 FNYEAQ. V was pared by 5 bases and J by 0 bases, with 13 bases between. The CDR3 has 16 amino acids. In nucleotides, the CDR3 is TGTGCCAGCAGCCCGACCAAGTACCCGAACACCGGGGAGCTGTTTTTT. This translates into CASSPTKYPNTGELFF.

This clonotype was counted between two and nine times. The rearrangement links TRBV20-1 to TRBJ1-4, with D unresolved. This CDR3 region has 14 residues. In germline, CDR1 is DFQATT, CDR2 SNEGSKA (reference sequence). The germline V and J ends were trimmed by 0 bases and 0 bases, with 5 bases remaining between them. The CDR3 sequence is CSARDSTTNEKLFF. For the CDR3, the DNA is TGCAGTGCTAGAGATAGCACAACTAATGAAAAACTGTTTTTT.